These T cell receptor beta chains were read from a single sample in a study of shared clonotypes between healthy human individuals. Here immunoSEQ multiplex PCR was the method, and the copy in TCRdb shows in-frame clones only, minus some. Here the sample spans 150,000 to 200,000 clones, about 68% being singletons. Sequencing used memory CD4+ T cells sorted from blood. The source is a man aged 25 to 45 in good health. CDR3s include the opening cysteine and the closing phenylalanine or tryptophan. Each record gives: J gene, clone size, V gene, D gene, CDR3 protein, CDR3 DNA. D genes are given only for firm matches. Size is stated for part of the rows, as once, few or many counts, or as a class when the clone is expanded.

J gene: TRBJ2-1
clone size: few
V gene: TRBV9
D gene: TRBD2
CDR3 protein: CASSVDPGGLNEQFF
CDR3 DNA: TGTGCCAGCAGCGTAGATCCGGGAGGTCTCAATGAGCAGTTCTTC

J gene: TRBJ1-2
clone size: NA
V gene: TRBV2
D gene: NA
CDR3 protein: CASFHQQLGYTF
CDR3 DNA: TGTGCCAGCTTCCATCAGCAGCTTGGCTACACCTTC

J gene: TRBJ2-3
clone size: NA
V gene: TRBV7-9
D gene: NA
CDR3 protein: CASNDLGSSGTQYF
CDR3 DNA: TGTGCCAGCAACGATTTAGGGTCCTCGGGTACGCAGTATTTT

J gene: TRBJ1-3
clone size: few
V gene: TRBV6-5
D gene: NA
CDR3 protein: CASSYSEGTGNTIYF
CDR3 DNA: TGTGCCAGCAGTTACTCTGAGGGGACTGGAAACACCATATATTTT

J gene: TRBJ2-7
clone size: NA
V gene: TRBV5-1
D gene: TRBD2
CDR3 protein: CASSSGTSPYEQYF
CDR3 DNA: TGCGCCAGCAGCTCGGGGACTAGCCCCTACGAGCAGTACTTC

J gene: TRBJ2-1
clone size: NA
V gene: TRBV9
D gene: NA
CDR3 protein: CASSVVTASYNEQFF
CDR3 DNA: TGTGCCAGCAGCGTAGTTACAGCCTCCTACAATGAGCAGTTCTTC

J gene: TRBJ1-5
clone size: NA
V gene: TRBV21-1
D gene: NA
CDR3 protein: CASSKLRGQTQHF
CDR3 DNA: TGTGCCAGCAGCAAACTGCGGGGACAGACCCAGCATTTT

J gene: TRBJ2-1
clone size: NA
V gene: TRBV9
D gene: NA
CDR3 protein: CASSEQGDNEQFF
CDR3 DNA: TGTGCCAGCAGCGAACAGGGAGACAATGAGCAGTTCTTC

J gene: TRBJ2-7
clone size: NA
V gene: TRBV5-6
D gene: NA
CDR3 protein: CASSSLWYEQYF
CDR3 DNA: TGTGCCAGCAGCTCACTTTGGTACGAGCAGTACTTC

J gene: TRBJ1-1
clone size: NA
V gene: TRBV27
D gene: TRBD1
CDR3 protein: CASSQWDRGVSNTEAFF
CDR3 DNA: TGTGCCAGCAGTCAGTGGGACAGGGGGGTGTCGAACACTGAAGCTTTCTTT

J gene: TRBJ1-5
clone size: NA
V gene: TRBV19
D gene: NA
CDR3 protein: CASSGRANQPQHF
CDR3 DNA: TGTGCCAGTAGTGGGAGAGCAAATCAGCCCCAGCATTTT

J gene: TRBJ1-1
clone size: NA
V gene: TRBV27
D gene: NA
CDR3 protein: CASSSQLFFMNTEAFF
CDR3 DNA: TGTGCCAGCAGTTCGCAACTATTCTTCATGAACACTGAAGCTTTCTTT

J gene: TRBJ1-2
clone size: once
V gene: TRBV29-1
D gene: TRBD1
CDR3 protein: CSSLTDRGGYTF
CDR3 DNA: TGCAGCTCCCTGACCGACAGGGGTGGCTACACCTTC

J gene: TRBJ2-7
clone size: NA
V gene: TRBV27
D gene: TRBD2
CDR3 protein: CASSTDVRRGGSYEQYF
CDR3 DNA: TGTGCCAGCAGTACTGATGTGAGGAGGGGAGGGTCCTACGAGCAGTACTTC

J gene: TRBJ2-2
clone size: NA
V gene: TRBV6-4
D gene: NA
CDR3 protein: CASSDQGSGGELFF
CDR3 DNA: TGTGCCAGCAGTGACCAAGGGAGCGGCGGGGAGCTGTTTTTT

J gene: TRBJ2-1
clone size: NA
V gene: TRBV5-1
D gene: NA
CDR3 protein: CASSLAVSYNEQFF
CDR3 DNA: TGCGCCAGCAGCTTGGCCGTGTCCTACAATGAGCAGTTCTTC

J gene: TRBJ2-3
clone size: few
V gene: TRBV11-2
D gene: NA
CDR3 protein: CASSRRGTSTDTQYF
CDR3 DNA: TGTGCCAGCAGCCGTCGGGGAACTAGCACAGATACGCAGTATTTT

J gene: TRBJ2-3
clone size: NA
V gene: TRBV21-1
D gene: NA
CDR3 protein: CASSNRGRRYF
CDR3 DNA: TGTGCCAGCAGCAACAGAGGACGGCGGTATTTT

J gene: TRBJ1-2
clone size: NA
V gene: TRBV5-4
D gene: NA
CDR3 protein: CASSLTGLANYGYTF
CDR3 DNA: TGTGCCAGCAGCCTCACAGGGTTAGCTAACTATGGCTACACCTTC

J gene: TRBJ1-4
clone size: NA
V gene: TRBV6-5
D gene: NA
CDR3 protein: CASSPSRANEKLFF
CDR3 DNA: TGTGCCAGCAGCCCAAGTAGAGCCAATGAAAAACTGTTTTTT

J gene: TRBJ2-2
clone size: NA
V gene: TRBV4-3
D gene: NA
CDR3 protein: CASSQGQFNTGELFF
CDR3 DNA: TGCGCCAGCAGCCAAGGGCAATTTAACACCGGGGAGCTGTTTTTT

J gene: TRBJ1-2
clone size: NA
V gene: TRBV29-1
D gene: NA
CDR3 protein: CSAKAAGQDYNYGYTF
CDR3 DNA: TGCAGCGCCAAGGCGGCCGGACAAGACTACAACTATGGCTACACCTTC

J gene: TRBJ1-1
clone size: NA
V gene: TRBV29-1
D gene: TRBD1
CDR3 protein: CSVAEGAVDGRQNTEAFF
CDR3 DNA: TGCAGCGTTGCAGAGGGGGCCGTGGATGGGAGGCAGAACACTGAAGCTTTCTTT

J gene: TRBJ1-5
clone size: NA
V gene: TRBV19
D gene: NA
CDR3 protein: CASSRTLIDQPQHF
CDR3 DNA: TGTGCCAGTAGTCGGACGCTTATCGATCAGCCCCAGCATTTT